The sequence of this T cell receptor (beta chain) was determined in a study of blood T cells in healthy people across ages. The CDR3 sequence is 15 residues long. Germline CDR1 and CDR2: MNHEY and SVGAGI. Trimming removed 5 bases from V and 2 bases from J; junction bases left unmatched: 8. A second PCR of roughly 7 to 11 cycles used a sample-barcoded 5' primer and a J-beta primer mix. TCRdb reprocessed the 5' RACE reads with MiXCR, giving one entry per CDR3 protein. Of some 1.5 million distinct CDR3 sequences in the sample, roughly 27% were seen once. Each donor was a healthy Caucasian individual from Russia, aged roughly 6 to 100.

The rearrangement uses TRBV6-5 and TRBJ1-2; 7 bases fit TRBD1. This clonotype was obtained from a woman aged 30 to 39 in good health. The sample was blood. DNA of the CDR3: TGTGCCAGCAGTGGCACAGGGGCCGGCAACTATGGCTACACCTTC. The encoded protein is CASSGTGAGNYGYTF.